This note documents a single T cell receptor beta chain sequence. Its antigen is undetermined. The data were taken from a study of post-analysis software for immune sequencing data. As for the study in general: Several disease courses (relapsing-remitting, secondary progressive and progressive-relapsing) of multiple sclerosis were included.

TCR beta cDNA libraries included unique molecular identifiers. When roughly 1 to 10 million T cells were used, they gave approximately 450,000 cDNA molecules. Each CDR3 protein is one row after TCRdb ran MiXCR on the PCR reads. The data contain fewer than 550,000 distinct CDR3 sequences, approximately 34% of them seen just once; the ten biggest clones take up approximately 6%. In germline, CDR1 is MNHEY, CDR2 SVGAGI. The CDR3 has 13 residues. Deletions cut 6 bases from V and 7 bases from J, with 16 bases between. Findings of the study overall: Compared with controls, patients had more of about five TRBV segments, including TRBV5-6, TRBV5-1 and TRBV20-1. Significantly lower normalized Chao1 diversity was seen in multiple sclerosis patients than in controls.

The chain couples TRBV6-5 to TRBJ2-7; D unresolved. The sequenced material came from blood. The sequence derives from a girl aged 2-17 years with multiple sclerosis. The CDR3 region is CASSYTGFGEQYF. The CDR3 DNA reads TGTGCCAGCAGCTATACTGGCTTCGGAGAGCAGTACTTC.